This TCR beta chain was captured by sequencing in a study of T-cell reconstitution after alpha-beta-depleted transplantation in children. Whole-study findings and limits: Among T cells one year after transplant, newly produced cells accounted for most counts and diversity. Several hundred graft clones that had expanded were reportedly the source of alpha-beta T cells about two months after transplant.

This clonotype was counted a few times. As yet, its antigen is unknown. The CDR3 is 14 residues long. The junction had 6 bases not matched to a gene; V was cut back by 7 bases and J by 3 bases. Looked up from germline, CDR1 is LNHDA and CDR2 is SQIVND (reference sequence). Construction of the TCRbeta library involved unique molecular identifiers. MiXCR, run by TCRdb on the PCR reads, gives a single entry per CDR3 protein. Of about 580,000 distinct CDR3 sequences listed, 27% are singletons. This sequence was found in a boy in the first two years of life with Wiskott-Aldrich syndrome, due to receive a stem cell transplant. The V call is TRBV19, the J call TRBJ2-1; 7 bases map to TRBD2. This sample comprised PBMCs, obtained before TCRalphabeta/CD19-depleted stem cell transplant. CDR3 DNA sequence: TGTGCCAGTAATAGGGAGGGGTACTACAATGAGCAGTTCTTC. Amino acids: CASNREGYYNEQFF. The entire variable domain, with the rest obtained from reference TRBV19 and TRBJ2-1, is as follows: DGGITQSPKYLFRKEGQNVTLSCEQNLNHDAMYWYRQDPGQGLRLIYYSQIVNDFQKGDIAEGYSVSREKKESFPLTVTSAQKNPTAFYLCASNREGYYNEQFFGPGTRLTVL.